This TCR beta chain was sequenced in a study of shared clonotypes between healthy human individuals. Naive CD8 cells lacked CD45RO, underwent positive selection for CCR7 and left out terminally differentiated effector memory CD45RA+ cells. The V gene's germline CDR1 is WNHNN and CDR2 SYGVQD (reference sequence). This CDR3 comprises 18 residues. With V trimmed by 10 bases and J by 1 base, 19 bases remained unmatched. General study findings and limits: The sole specimen, blood, was sampled, and tissue repertoires likely differ.

With regard to this clone: Its target is unknown.

TCRdb's copy holds only in-frame clones and misses some; the assay was immunoSEQ multiplex PCR. The sample holds under 2,000,000 clones, approximately 95% seen once. What was sequenced was naive CD8+ T cells sorted from blood. The source is a man between 18 and 35 years old in good health. The rearrangement joins TRBV10-1 to TRBJ1-1, with TRBD1 identical over 9 bases. CDR3 region: CATDNPGQGWVSNTEAFF. The CDR3 coding sequence is TGCGCCACCGATAACCCGGGACAGGGCTGGGTATCGAACACTGAAGCTTTCTTT.